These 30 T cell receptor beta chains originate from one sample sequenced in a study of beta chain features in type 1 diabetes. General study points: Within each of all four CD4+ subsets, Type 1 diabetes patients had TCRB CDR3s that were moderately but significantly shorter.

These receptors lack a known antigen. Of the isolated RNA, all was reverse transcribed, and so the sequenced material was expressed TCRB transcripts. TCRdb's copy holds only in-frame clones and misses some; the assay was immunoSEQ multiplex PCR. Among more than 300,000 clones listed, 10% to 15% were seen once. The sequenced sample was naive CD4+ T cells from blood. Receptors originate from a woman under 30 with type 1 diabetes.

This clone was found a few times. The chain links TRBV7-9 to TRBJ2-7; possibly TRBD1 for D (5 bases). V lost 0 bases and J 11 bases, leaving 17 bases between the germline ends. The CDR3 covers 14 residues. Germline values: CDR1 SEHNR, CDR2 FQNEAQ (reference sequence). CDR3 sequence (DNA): TGTGCCAGCAGCTTAGCGGGGCACGAGGTTCATAAGTACTTC. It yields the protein CASSLAGHEVHKYF.

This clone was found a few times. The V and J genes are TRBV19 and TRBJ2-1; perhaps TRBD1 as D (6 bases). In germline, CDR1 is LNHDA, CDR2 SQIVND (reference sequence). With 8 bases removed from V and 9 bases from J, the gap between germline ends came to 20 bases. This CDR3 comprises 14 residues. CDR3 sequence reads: CASGWAGEFSEQFF. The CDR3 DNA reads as TGTGCCAGTGGTTGGGCAGGGGAATTCAGTGAGCAGTTCTTC.

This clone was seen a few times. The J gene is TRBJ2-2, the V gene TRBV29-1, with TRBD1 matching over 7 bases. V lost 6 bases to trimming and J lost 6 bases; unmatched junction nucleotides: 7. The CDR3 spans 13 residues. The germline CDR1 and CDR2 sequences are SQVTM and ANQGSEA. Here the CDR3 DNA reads TGCAGCGTAGCCGGGACAGAGGCCGGGGAGCTGTTTTTT. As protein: CSVAGTEAGELFF.

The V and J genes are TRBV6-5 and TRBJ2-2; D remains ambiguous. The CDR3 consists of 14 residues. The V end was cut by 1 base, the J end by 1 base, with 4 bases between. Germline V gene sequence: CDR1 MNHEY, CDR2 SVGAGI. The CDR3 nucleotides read TGTGCCAGCAGTTACTTCGGGAACACCGGGGAGCTGTTTTTT. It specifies CASSYFGNTGELFF.

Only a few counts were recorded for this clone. This chain's CDR3 is CASSYLSGAYEQYF. As DNA, the CDR3 is TGTGCCAGCAGCTATCTATCGGGGGCCTACGAGCAGTACTTC. The chain carries TRBV7-2 and TRBJ2-7; a possible D gene is TRBD2 (6 bases). The germline gives CDR1 SGHTA, CDR2 FQGNSA. V lost 4 bases, J lost 2 bases, and 12 bases lay in between. The CDR3 is 14 residues long.

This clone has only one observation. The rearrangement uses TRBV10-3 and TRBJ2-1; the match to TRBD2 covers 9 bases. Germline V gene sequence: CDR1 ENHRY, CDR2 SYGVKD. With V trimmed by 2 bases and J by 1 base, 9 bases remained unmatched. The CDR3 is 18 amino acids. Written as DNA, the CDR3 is TGTGCCATCAGTGAGCCGATATCTAGCGGGGTATCCTACAATGAGCAGTTCTTC. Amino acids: CAISEPISSGVSYNEQFF.

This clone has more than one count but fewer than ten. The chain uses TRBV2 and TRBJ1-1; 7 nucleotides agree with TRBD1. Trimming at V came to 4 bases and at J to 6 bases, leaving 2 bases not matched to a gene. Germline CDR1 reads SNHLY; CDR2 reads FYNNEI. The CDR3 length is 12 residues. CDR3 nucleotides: TGTGCCAGCAGTGGCCAGGGGGCTGAAGCTTTCTTT. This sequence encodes CASSGQGAEAFF.

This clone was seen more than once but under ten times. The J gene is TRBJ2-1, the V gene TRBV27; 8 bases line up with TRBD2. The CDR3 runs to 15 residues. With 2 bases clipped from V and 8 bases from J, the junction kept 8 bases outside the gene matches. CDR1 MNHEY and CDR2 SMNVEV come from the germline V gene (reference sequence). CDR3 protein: CASSLILAGFDEQFF. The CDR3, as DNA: TGTGCCAGCAGTTTAATTCTAGCGGGCTTCGATGAGCAGTTCTTC.

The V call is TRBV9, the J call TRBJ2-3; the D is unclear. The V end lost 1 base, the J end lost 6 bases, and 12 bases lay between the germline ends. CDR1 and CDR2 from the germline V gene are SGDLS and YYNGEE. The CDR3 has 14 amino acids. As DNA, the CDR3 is TGTGCCAGCAGCGTACCCGCTAGACCCGATACGCAGTATTTT. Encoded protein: CASSVPARPDTQYF.

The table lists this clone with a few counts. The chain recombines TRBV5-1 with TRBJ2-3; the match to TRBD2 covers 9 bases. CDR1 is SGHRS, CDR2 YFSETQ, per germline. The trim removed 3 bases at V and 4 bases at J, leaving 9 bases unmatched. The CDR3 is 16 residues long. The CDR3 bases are TGCGCCAGCAGCTCTAGCGGGAATTTGGGCGCAGATACGCAGTATTTT. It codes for CASSSSGNLGADTQYF.

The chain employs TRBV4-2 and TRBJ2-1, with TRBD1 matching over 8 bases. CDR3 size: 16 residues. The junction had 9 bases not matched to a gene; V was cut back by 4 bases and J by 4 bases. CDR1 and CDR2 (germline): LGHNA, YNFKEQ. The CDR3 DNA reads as TGTGCCAGCAGCCCAACAGGGGGGCCTGCTTACAATGAGCAGTTCTTC. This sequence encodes CASSPTGGPAYNEQFF.

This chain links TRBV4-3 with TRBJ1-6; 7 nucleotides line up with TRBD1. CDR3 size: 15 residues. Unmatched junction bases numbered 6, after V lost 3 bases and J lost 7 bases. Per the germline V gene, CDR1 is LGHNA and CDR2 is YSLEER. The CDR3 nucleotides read TGCGCCAGCAGCCAGGTAGAAGGGGGCAATTCACCCCTCCACTTT. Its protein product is CASSQVEGGNSPLHF.

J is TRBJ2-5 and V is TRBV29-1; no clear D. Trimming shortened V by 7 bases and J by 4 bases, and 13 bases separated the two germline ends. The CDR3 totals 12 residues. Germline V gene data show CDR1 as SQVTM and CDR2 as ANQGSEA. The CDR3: CSARHGPETQYF. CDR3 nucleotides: TGCAGCGCCCGACATGGGCCAGAGACCCAGTACTTC.

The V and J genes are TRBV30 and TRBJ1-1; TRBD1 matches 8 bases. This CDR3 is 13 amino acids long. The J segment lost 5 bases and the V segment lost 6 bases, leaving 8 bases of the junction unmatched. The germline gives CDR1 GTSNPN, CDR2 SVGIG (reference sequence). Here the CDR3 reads CACLTGGRTEAFF. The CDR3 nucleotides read TGTGCCTGTCTTACAGGGGGAAGGACTGAAGCTTTCTTT.

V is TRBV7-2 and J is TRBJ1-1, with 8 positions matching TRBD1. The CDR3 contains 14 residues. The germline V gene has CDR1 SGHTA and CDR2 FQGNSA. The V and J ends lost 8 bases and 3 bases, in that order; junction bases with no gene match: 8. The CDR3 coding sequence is TGTGCCAGCTCCCAACAGGGGGGCCACACTGAAGCTTTCTTT. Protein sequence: CASSQQGGHTEAFF.

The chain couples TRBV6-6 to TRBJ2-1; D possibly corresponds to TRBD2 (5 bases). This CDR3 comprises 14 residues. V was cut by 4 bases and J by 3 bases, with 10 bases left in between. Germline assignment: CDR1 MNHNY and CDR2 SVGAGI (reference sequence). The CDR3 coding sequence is TGTGCCAGCAGTTTCCGGGGTGACTACAATGAGCAGTTCTTC. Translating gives CASSFRGDYNEQFF.

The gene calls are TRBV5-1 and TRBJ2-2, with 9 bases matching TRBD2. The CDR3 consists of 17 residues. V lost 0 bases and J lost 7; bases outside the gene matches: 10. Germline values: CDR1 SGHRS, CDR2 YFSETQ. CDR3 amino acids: CASSLAPYSGGSGELFF. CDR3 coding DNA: TGCGCCAGCAGCTTGGCCCCTTATAGCGGGGGAAGCGGGGAGCTGTTTTTT. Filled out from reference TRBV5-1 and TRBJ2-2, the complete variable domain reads KAGVTQTPRYLIKTRGQQVTLSCSPISGHRSVSWYQQTPGQGLQFLFEYFSETQRNKGNFPGRFSGRQFSNSRSEMNVSTLELGDSALYLCASSLAPYSGGSGELFFGEGSRLTVL.

The CDR3: CAISDKGAGNQPQHF. The CDR3 DNA reads TGTGCCATCAGTGATAAGGGGGCCGGGAATCAGCCCCAGCATTTT. This chain connects TRBV10-3 to TRBJ1-5; 7 bases map to TRBD1. The CDR3 extends over 15 amino acids. V gave up 3 bases and J gave up 4 bases; unmatched junction bases: 6. Germline CDR1 is ENHRY and CDR2 is SYGVKD.

This CDR3 reads CASSQDVIYGYTF. CDR3 sequence (DNA): TGCGCCAGCAGCCAGGATGTAATCTATGGCTACACCTTC. This rearrangement joins TRBV5-1 to TRBJ1-2; D remains unclear. In germline, CDR1 is SGHRS, CDR2 YFSETQ. Trimming pared 4 bases from V and 4 bases from J, leaving 11 bases between. The CDR3 runs to 13 residues.

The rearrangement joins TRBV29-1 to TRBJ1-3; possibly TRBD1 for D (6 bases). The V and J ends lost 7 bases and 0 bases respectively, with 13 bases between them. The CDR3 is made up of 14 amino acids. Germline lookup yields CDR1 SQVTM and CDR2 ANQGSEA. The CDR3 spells CSAIGGNSGNTIYF. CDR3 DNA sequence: TGCAGCGCTATAGGGGGTAACTCTGGAAACACCATATATTTT.

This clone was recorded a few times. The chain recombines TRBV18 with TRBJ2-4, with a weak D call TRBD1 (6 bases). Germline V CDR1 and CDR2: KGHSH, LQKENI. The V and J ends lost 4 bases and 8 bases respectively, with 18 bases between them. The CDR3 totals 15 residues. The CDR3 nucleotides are TGTGCCAGCTCACTTACCCAGGGGTCTGGGGACATTCAGTACTTC. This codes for CASSLTQGSGDIQYF.

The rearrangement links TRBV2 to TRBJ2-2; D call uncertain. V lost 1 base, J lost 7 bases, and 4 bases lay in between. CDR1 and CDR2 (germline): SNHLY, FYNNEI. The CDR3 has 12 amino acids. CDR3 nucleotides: TGTGCCAGCAGTGAAGGAGTCGGGGAGCTGTTTTTT. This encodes CASSEGVGELFF. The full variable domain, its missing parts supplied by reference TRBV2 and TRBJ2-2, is EPEVTQTPSHQVTQMGQEVILRCVPISNHLYFYWYRQILGQKVEFLVSFYNNEISEKSEIFDDQFSVERPDGSNFTLKIRSTKLEDSAMYFCASSEGVGELFFGEGSRLTVL.

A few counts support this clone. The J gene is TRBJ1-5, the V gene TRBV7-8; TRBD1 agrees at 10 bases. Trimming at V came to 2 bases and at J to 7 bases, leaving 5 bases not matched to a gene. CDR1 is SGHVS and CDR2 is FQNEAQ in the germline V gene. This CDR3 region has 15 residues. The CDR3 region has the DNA TGTGCCAGCAGCTTACCGGGACAGGGGCGACAGCCCCAGCATTTT. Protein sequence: CASSLPGQGRQPQHF.

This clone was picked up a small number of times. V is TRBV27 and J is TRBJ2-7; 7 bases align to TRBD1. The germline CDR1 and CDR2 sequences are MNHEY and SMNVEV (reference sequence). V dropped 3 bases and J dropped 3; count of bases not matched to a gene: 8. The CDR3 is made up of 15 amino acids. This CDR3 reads CASSFHDRVHYEQYF. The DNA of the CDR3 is TGTGCCAGCAGTTTCCATGACAGGGTGCACTACGAGCAGTACTTC.

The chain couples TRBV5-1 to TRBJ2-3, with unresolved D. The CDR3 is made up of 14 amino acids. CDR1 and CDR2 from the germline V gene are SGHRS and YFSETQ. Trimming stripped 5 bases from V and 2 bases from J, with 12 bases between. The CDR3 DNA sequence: TGCGCCAGCAGTCTGGTGGGCCCCACAGATACGCAGTATTTT. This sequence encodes CASSLVGPTDTQYF.

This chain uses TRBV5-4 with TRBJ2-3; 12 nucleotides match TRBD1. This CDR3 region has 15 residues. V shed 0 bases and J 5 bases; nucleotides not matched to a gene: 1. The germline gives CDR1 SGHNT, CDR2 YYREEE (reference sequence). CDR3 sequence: CASSLGDRGRDTQYF. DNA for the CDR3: TGTGCCAGCAGCTTGGGGGACAGGGGGCGAGATACGCAGTATTTT. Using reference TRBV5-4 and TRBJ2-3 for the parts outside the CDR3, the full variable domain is ETGVTQSPTHLIKTRGQQVTLRCSSQSGHNTVSWYQQALGQGPQFIFQYYREEENGRGNFPPRFSGLQFPNYSSELNVNALELDDSALYLCASSLGDRGRDTQYFGPGTRLTVL.

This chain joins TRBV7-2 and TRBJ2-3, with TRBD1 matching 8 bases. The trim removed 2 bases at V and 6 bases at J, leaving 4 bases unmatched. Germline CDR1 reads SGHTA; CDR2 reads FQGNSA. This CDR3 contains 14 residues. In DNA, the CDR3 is TGTGCCAGCAGCTTAATGGACAGGGTGGATACGCAGTATTTT. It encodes CASSLMDRVDTQYF.

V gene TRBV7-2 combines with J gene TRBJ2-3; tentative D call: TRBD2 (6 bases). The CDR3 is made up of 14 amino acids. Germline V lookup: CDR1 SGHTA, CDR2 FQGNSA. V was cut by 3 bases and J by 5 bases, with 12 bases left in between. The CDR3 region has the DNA TGTGCCAGCAGCTTGACGGGGGAGCTAGATACGCAGTATTTT. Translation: CASSLTGELDTQYF.

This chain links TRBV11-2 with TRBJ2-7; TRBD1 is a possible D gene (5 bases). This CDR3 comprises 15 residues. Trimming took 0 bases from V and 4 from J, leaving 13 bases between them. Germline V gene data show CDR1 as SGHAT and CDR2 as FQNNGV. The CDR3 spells CASSLEVQGTYEQYF. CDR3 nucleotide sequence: TGTGCCAGCAGCTTAGAGGTCCAGGGTACTTACGAGCAGTACTTC.

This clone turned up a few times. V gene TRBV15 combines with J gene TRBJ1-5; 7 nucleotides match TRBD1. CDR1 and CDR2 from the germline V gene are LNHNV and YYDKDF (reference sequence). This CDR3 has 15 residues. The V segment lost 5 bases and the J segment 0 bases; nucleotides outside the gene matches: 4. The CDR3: CATSPRTGSNQPQHF. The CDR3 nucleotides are TGTGCCACCAGCCCCCGGACAGGTAGCAATCAGCCCCAGCATTTT.